The clone carrying this T cell receptor (beta chain) was detected only once. These data originate in a study of blood T cell repertoires in COVID-19. Sequencing was performed with immunoSEQ multiplex PCR; in TCRdb, only in-frame clones are kept and a portion is missing. The sample lists over 450,000 clones, 89% occurring once. The junction had 11 bases not matched to a gene; V was cut back by 8 bases and J by 6 bases. The CDR3 sequence is 15 residues long. Germline V gene data show CDR1 as MNHEY and CDR2 as SMNVEV (reference sequence). The TCR was taken from a young man with COVID-19, enrolled during active disease. Material for sequencing was peripheral blood. The V and J genes are TRBV27 and TRBJ2-7; 12 bases are shared with TRBD2. The CDR3 DNA follows: TGTGCCAGCGGCACTCTAGCGGGAGGGCGCCGCGAGCAGTACTTC. Translating it yields CASGTLAGGRREQYF.